This is a list of T cell receptor beta chains from one sample in a study of T cells in Graves' hyperthyroidism and ophthalmopathy. TCRdb re-analysed the multiplex PCR reads in MiXCR, keeping a single row per CDR3 protein. The sample consists of roughly 300,000 distinct CDR3 sequences, 25% to 30% of them appearing once. Sequencing used blood. The receptors originated from a man aged 40-50 years with Graves' hyperthyroidism that later progressed to Graves' ophthalmopathy. The CDR3 runs from the conserved cysteine through the conserved F or W. A D gene is named only where the DNA matches it firmly. Expanded clones are given a class, and other clones once, few, many or no size at all.

J gene: TRBJ1-1; clone size: many; D gene: -; V gene: TRBV20-1; CDR3 length: 14; CDR3 DNA: TGCAGTGCCGACCTACAGGGATTGAACACTGAAGCTTTCTTT; CDR3 protein: CSADLQGLNTEAFF
J gene: TRBJ2-7; clone size: many; D gene: -; V gene: TRBV30; CDR3 length: 14; CDR3 DNA: TGTGCCTGGACCACTGGGGCAGGGTGGGACGAGCAGTACTTC; CDR3 protein: CAWTTGAGWDEQYF
J gene: TRBJ2-7; clone size: many; D gene: TRBD2; V gene: TRBV27; CDR3 length: 16; CDR3 DNA: TGTGCCAGCAGTTCCCCCCAGACTAGCGGGACCTACGAGCAGTACTTC; CDR3 protein: CASSSPQTSGTYEQYF
J gene: TRBJ2-7; clone size: -; D gene: -; V gene: TRBV12-3/TRBV12-4; CDR3 length: 13; CDR3 DNA: TGTGCCAGCAGTTTGGACTGGTCCTACGAGCAGTACTTC; CDR3 protein: CASSLDWSYEQYF
J gene: TRBJ2-3; clone size: many; D gene: -; V gene: TRBV20-1; CDR3 length: 15; CDR3 DNA: TGCAGTGCTAGCGCCAGGGGGGCGGGCACAGATACGCAGTATTTT; CDR3 protein: CSASARGAGTDTQYF
J gene: TRBJ1-1; clone size: -; D gene: -; V gene: TRBV12-3/TRBV12-4; CDR3 length: 16; CDR3 DNA: TGTGCCAGCAGTGCCGAAGAGGGGGGGACGAACACTGAAGCTTTCTTT; CDR3 protein: CASSAEEGGTNTEAFF
J gene: TRBJ2-2; clone size: many; D gene: -; V gene: TRBV7-2; CDR3 length: 15; CDR3 DNA: TGTGCCAGCAGCTTAAAAGGCCTGCACACCGGGGAGCTGTTTTTT; CDR3 protein: CASSLKGLHTGELFF
J gene: TRBJ1-5; clone size: many; D gene: -; V gene: TRBV2; CDR3 length: 13; CDR3 DNA: TGTGCCAGCACGCAGGATAGCAATCAGCCCCAGCATTTT; CDR3 protein: CASTQDSNQPQHF
J gene: TRBJ2-5; clone size: many; D gene: -; V gene: TRBV20-1; CDR3 length: 13; CDR3 DNA: TGCAGTGCTAGAGCAGACACTCAAGAGACCCAGTACTTC; CDR3 protein: CSARADTQETQYF
J gene: TRBJ2-2; clone size: many; D gene: TRBD2; V gene: TRBV20-1; CDR3 length: 16; CDR3 DNA: TGCAGTGCTCCTAGGACTAGCGGTTCCAGCACCGGGGAGCTGTTTTTT; CDR3 protein: CSAPRTSGSSTGELFF
J gene: TRBJ2-7; clone size: many; D gene: TRBD2; V gene: TRBV11-1; CDR3 length: 17; CDR3 DNA: TGTGCCAGCAGCCCGCCCCTAGCGGGAGATCGATCCTACGAGCAGTACTTC; CDR3 protein: CASSPPLAGDRSYEQYF
J gene: TRBJ2-7; clone size: many; D gene: -; V gene: TRBV19; CDR3 length: 13; CDR3 DNA: TGTGCCAGTAGAGGAACGGCCCGGGACGAGCAGTACTTC; CDR3 protein: CASRGTARDEQYF
J gene: TRBJ1-1; clone size: -; D gene: TRBD1; V gene: TRBV11-1; CDR3 length: 12; CDR3 DNA: TGTGCCAGCAGCCAGGGGGTCACTGAAGCTTTCTTT; CDR3 protein: CASSQGVTEAFF
J gene: TRBJ2-5; clone size: many; D gene: -; V gene: TRBV6-1; CDR3 length: 12; CDR3 DNA: TGTGCCAGCAGTGTGCAGCAAGAGACCCAGTACTTC; CDR3 protein: CASSVQQETQYF
J gene: TRBJ2-7; clone size: many; D gene: -; V gene: TRBV30; CDR3 length: 13; CDR3 DNA: TGTGCCTGGAGTGCCCTTACCGGCTACGAGCAGTACTTC; CDR3 protein: CAWSALTGYEQYF
J gene: TRBJ2-7; clone size: many; D gene: -; V gene: TRBV2; CDR3 length: 16; CDR3 DNA: TGTGCCAGCAGTGATTGGTCGGGGCGAAGCTCCTACGAGCAGTACTTC; CDR3 protein: CASSDWSGRSSYEQYF
J gene: TRBJ2-5; clone size: many; D gene: -; V gene: TRBV14; CDR3 length: 11; CDR3 DNA: TGTGCCAGCAGCTCGAGGGGGACCCAGTACTTC; CDR3 protein: CASSSRGTQYF
J gene: TRBJ1-5; clone size: many; D gene: -; V gene: TRBV18; CDR3 length: 15; CDR3 DNA: TGTGCCAGCTCACCATCAGGGTATAGCAATCAGCCCCAGCATTTT; CDR3 protein: CASSPSGYSNQPQHF
J gene: TRBJ2-5; clone size: many; D gene: -; V gene: TRBV20-1; CDR3 length: 14; CDR3 DNA: TGCAGTGCTGGGTTCCCCCGGATGCCCTGGGCCCAGTACTTC; CDR3 protein: CSAGFPRMPWAQYF
J gene: TRBJ2-6; clone size: many; D gene: -; V gene: TRBV11-1; CDR3 length: 19; CDR3 DNA: TGTGCCAGCAGCTTACTGAACGGGCTCGCGGGTCCTGGGGCCAACGTCCTGACTTTC; CDR3 protein: CASSLLNGLAGPGANVLTF
J gene: TRBJ1-1; clone size: many; D gene: -; V gene: TRBV29-1; CDR3 length: 11; CDR3 DNA: TGCAGCGTTGTTCCCAGACCCGAAGCTTTCTTT; CDR3 protein: CSVVPRPEAFF
J gene: TRBJ2-5; clone size: -; D gene: -; V gene: TRBV12-3/TRBV12-4; CDR3 length: 13; CDR3 DNA: TGTGCCAGCAGGGGTTATATTACAGAGACCCAGTACTTC; CDR3 protein: CASRGYITETQYF
J gene: TRBJ1-2; clone size: many; D gene: -; V gene: TRBV19; CDR3 length: 15; CDR3 DNA: TGTGCCAGTAGTCTGTATTACAACACTAACTATGGCTACACCTTC; CDR3 protein: CASSLYYNTNYGYTF
J gene: TRBJ2-7; clone size: many; D gene: TRBD2; V gene: TRBV9; CDR3 length: 16; CDR3 DNA: TGTGCCAGCAGCCCTTATAGCGGGAGGGTGCCCTACGAGCAGTACTTC; CDR3 protein: CASSPYSGRVPYEQYF
J gene: TRBJ2-7; clone size: many; D gene: -; V gene: TRBV2; CDR3 length: 15; CDR3 DNA: TGTGCCAGCAGTCAGGACGAACCCGTACGCTACGAGCAGTACTTC; CDR3 protein: CASSQDEPVRYEQYF
J gene: TRBJ1-1; clone size: few; D gene: -; V gene: TRBV2; CDR3 length: 14; CDR3 DNA: TGTGCCAGCAGACTCGACGGAATGAACACTGAAGCTTTCTTT; CDR3 protein: CASRLDGMNTEAFF